The following is a T cell receptor beta chain sequence with its context. CD8+ and CD4+ blood T cells underwent TCR beta sequencing. This sample is drawn from a study of CD8 T cells in Susac syndrome. The germline V gene has CDR1 SEHNR and CDR2 FQNEAQ (reference sequence). The length of the CDR3 is 14 residues. The V end was cut by 2 bases, the J end by 1 base, with 6 bases between. cDNA came from roughly 0.47 to 1 ug RNA primed by random hexamers. Amplification of TCR beta CDR3 across 54 Vbeta and 13 Jbeta was performed with immunoSEQ multiplex PCR. One entry per CDR3 protein, called by TCRdb with MiXCR from the immunoSEQ multiplex PCR reads. The table shows 75,000 to 100,000 distinct CDR3 sequences, with roughly 94% occurring only once.

The sample comprised CD8+ T cells from PBMCs. The origin of this receptor is a human donor in good health. This chain links TRBV7-9 with TRBJ1-5; unclear D gene. The CDR3 DNA sequence: TGTGCCAGCAGCTTAAGTGCGAGCAATCAGCCCCAGCATTTT. The encoded protein is CASSLSASNQPQHF.